Described below is a single T cell receptor beta chain sequence and its context. This clonotype occurred many times. There is no known antigen for this receptor. There are no base qualities to consult, and no much larger clone falls within one base. This sample was included in a study of prognosis after radiotherapy for stage I lung cancer (dated by TCRdb to about 2021). Regarding the study in general: Fewer than 20 stage I NSCLC patients were enrolled in Nanjing, China, between early 2018 and early 2019. The study included approximately 14 patients with newly diagnosed primary stage I lung tumors and 4 to 6 with oligometastatic NSCLC after surgical resection of the primary tumor. Every patient was deemed medically inoperable, around 11 because of comorbidities and over five because they refused surgery. The cohort included about a dozen men and over 5 women, with a median age of almost 75 years and a range of about 50 to 90 years. On tumor histology, roughly 11 patients had adenocarcinoma and about seven had squamous cell carcinoma. SBRT was delivered in 3 to 5 fractions with a biologically effective dose of at least 100 Gy, and image-guided IMRT or VMAT was used for delivery. No patient received concurrent therapy alongside SBRT. Four of the 19 patients developed distant metastases after SBRT, at a median of around seven months; the other 15 showed no significant progression. The study profiled peripheral blood TCR beta repertoires from stage I NSCLC patients before and after stereotactic body radiotherapy and related them to distant failure. The study took one blood sample before SBRT and one after SBRT from each of around 19 patients and sequenced all 40 or so samples. What the work shows at the level of the full study, not this receptor alone: Post-SBRT Shannon entropy and its change from baseline were lower in patients who developed distant metastases; baseline Shannon entropy was not associated with metastases. The study was limited by the small cohort and short follow-up, and independent validation of the study findings is required. All reported P values were unadjusted for multiple comparisons. Differences by metastasis status were reportedly seen in TRBV and TRBJ usage frequencies, involving two V genes at baseline and, after SBRT, nine V genes and two J genes. Tumor specificity of expanded TCR clones was not determined. A decrease in unique TCR clone counts was observed after SBRT (median approximately 10,000 before versus around 6,900 after; Wilcoxon paired P=0.011).

All patients had node-negative disease on CT and PET/CT, and none had a history of other malignancies or prior chemotherapy or radiotherapy. Six milliliters of peripheral venous blood were drawn into EDTA tubes at each of two time points. Ficoll-Paque Plus density-gradient centrifugation was used to isolate PBMCs. Right after collection, samples were placed at -80 degrees C and kept there until analysis. Two rounds of multiplex PCR were used to amplify the TCR beta CDR3 region from genomic DNA. In the first round of PCR, primers specific to each TRBV and TRBJ gene were used, and the primer sequences are filed in Chinese patent CN105087789A. The second PCR round used universal primers. The Roche High Pure PCR Template Preparation Kit was used to extract genomic DNA from frozen PBMCs. Libraries were sequenced paired-end with 151 bp reads on an Illumina HiSeq 3000. The study's own analysis went as follows. CutAdapt was used to remove raw reads lacking the multiplex PCR primer sequences. High-quality paired reads were merged into contigs with PEAR. By alignment to reference sequences, MiXCR assigned TRB V, D and J gene segments to each contig. CDR3 sequences were clustered by base quality and sequence similarity to remove sequencing errors. Diversity was measured as Shannon entropy normalized by the natural log of productive TCR sequence number. Clonality was defined as one minus Shannon entropy divided by the natural log of the number of unique clonotypes. The Youden index of ROC curves was used to select progression-free survival cut-offs for repertoire metrics, and analyses were performed in R 3.5.3. TCRdb trimmed the raw reads at Q25, called clones with MiXCR and kept productive beta chains. Rows with a matching CDR3 protein are joined into one entry that keeps the most common DNA and genes. The V and J calls follow TCRdb's processing rather than the paper's. This sample is represented by almost 40,000 distinct CDR3 sequences; about 24% of them were singletons. The ten biggest clones cover 20% to 30% of the sample.

This clonotype originated in a donor at least 50 years old with non-small cell lung cancer. The material sequenced was PBMCs, taken before or after stereotactic body radiation therapy (not recorded which).

The sequenced DNA is TGTGCCAGCAGTTTATTAGCCTACAATGAGCAGTTCTTC. This codes for CASSLLAYNEQFF. This chain is built from TRBV27 and TRBJ2-1; no D gene call is confident. From its cysteine to its phenylalanine, the CDR3 spans 13 amino acids. The retained sequence is limited to the CDR3, 39 bases, with the frame set at the first base. The germline V gene (reference sequence) supplies CDR1 MNHEY and CDR2 SMNVEV. V is cut by 1 base and J by 2 bases, and the space between the germline ends is 3 bases.